This TCR beta chain comes out of a study of CD8+CD57+ T cells in acquired aplastic anemia. Whole-study results and caveats: Patients showed no significant difference from controls in CD8+ Simpson's diversity.

The patients chosen for sequencing had shown expansion of CD8+CD57+ cells (detected by flow cytometry). This CDR3 has 14 amino acids. Germline CDR1 SNHLY, CDR2 FYNNEI. Between the trimmed V and J ends, which lost 7 bases and 3 bases, there was a span of 15 bases. As concerns this clonotype: No antigen is known for it.

Genomic DNA, serving as template, underwent TCR beta VDJ and CDR3 profiling. TCRdb re-analysed the reads in MiXCR, keeping a single row per CDR3 protein. Of fewer than 250,000 distinct CDR3 sequences listed, approximately 45% are singletons. The TCR comes from a human donor with aplastic anemia. The chain links TRBV2 to TRBJ1-1, with unresolved D. The sequenced material came from sorted CD4+, CD8+, or CD8+CD57+ T cells (not recorded which) from PBMCs. In DNA, the CDR3 is TGTGCCAGCATGCTAGCGGTCTCGGACACTGAAGCTTTCTTT. As protein: CASMLAVSDTEAFF.